This T cell receptor beta chain was obtained from a study of blood T cell repertoires in COVID-19. Some clones are missing from TCRdb's copy, which holds only in-frame ones; the method was immunoSEQ multiplex PCR. The top ten hold about 9.4% of the sample, which has 100,000 to 150,000 clones, 88% seen once. The CDR3 consists of 16 residues. Germline values: CDR1 PRHDT, CDR2 FYEKMQ (reference sequence). V lost 2 bases and J lost 8; bases outside the gene matches: 9. The chain joins TRBV13 to TRBJ1-2; 12 bases align to TRBD1. Material: peripheral blood. The TCR originated in a man between 45 and 60 years old with acute or convalescent COVID-19. The chain's CDR3 is CASSLRGTGGAGGYTF. CDR3 DNA sequence: TGTGCCAGCAGCTTACGAGGGACAGGGGGCGCGGGAGGCTACACCTTC.